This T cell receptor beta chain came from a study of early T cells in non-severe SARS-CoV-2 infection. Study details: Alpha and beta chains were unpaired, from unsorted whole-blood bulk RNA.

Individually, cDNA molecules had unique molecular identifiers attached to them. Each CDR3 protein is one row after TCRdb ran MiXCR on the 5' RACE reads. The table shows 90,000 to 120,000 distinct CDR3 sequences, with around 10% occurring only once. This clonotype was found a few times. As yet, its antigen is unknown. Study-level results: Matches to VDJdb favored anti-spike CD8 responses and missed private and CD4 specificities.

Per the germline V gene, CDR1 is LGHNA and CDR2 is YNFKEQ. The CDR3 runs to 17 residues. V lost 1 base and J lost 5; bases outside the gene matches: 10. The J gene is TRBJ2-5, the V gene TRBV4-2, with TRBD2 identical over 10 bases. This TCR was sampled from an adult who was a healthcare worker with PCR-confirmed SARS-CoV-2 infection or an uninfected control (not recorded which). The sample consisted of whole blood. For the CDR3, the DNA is TGTGCCAGCAGCCAAGGGGGAGCGGGAGGGATGTGGGAGACCCAGTACTTC. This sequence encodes CASSQGGAGGMWETQYF.